Shown below are 12 T cell receptor beta chains from a single sample sequenced in a study of OX40 agonist ivuxolimab in advanced cancers. TCRdb's table, derived via immunoSEQ multiplex PCR, lists solely in-frame clones and lacks some. In the table there are more than 50,000 clones, about 85% of which are singletons. Specimen: CD4+ or CD8+ T cells sorted from blood, collected in a trial of the OX40 agonist ivuxolimab. These receptors were taken from an adult with an advanced solid tumor such as melanoma, head and neck, liver or kidney cancer.

The rearrangement uses TRBV30 and TRBJ2-1, with D unresolved. Trimming stripped 6 bases from V and 9 bases from J, with 9 bases between. There are 10 residues in the CDR3. From germline, CDR1 is GTSNPN and CDR2 SVGIG (reference sequence). The CDR3 DNA reads TGTGCCTGCCGTCCTGGTGAGCAGTTCTTC. It is translated as CACRPGEQFF.

This chain connects TRBV5-1 to TRBJ2-3; 10 positions match TRBD2. Germline V gene sequence: CDR1 SGHRS, CDR2 YFSETQ. V lost 0 bases and J lost 0; bases outside the gene matches: 16. The CDR3 is made up of 21 amino acids. The CDR3 coding sequence is TGCGCCAGCAGCTTGGCCCTCTCTAGCGGGGGATCGGCAACCAGCACAGATACGCAGTATTTT. The encoded protein is CASSLALSSGGSATSTDTQYF. Together with reference TRBV5-1 and TRBJ2-3, the CDR3 gives the full variable domain: KAGVTQTPRYLIKTRGQQVTLSCSPISGHRSVSWYQQTPGQGLQFLFEYFSETQRNKGNFPGRFSGRQFSNSRSEMNVSTLELGDSALYLCASSLALSSGGSATSTDTQYFGPGTRLTVL.

The chain is built from TRBV7-8 and TRBJ1-2; 9 positions agree with TRBD1. The ends lost 5 bases at V and 4 bases at J; junction bases unmatched: 11. The germline gives CDR1 SGHVS, CDR2 FQNEAQ. CDR3 length: 16 amino acids. The CDR3 region is CASSRGQGPPFYGYTF. CDR3 nucleotides: TGTGCCAGCAGCCGGGGACAGGGTCCTCCTTTCTATGGCTACACCTTC. Variable domain in full (rest from reference TRBV7-8 and TRBJ1-2): GAGVSQSPRYKVAKRGQDVALRCDPISGHVSLFWYQQALGQGPEFLTYFQNEAQLDKSGLPSDRFFAERPEGSVSTLKIQRTQQEDSAVYLCASSRGQGPPFYGYTFGSGTRLTVV.

The genes are TRBV5-4 and TRBJ1-2; D unresolved. Trimming stripped 4 bases from V and 7 bases from J, with 14 bases between. Germline V gene lookup returns CDR1 SGHNT and CDR2 YYREEE (reference sequence). The CDR3 has 13 amino acids. CDR3 region: CASSQDPLGGYTF. The DNA for the CDR3 is TGTGCCAGCAGCCAAGATCCCCTCGGTGGCTACACCTTC.

The CDR3 is CASILIGTDTQYF. CDR3 sequence (DNA): TGTGCCAGCATCCTAATAGGGACAGATACGCAGTATTTT. The chain has TRBV27 and TRBJ2-3; D not resolved. V dropped 7 bases and J dropped 3 bases, with 11 bases sitting between them. CDR3 size: 13 residues. Germline V lookup: CDR1 MNHEY, CDR2 SMNVEV (reference sequence).

The chain recombines TRBV5-4 with TRBJ1-2; maybe TRBD1 (5 bases). Germline CDR1 and CDR2: SGHNT and YYREEE (reference sequence). This CDR3 is built from 14 residues. The V end was cut by 0 bases, the J end by 8 bases, with 14 bases between. CDR3 sequence reads: CASSLGGSVGGYTF. As DNA, the CDR3 is TGTGCCAGCAGCTTGGGGGGGTCAGTGGGCGGCTACACCTTC. Full variable domain (rest looked up from reference TRBV5-4 and TRBJ1-2): ETGVTQSPTHLIKTRGQQVTLRCSSQSGHNTVSWYQQALGQGPQFIFQYYREEENGRGNFPPRFSGLQFPNYSSELNVNALELDDSALYLCASSLGGSVGGYTFGSGTRLTVV.

The genes are TRBV2 and TRBJ1-2; TRBD1 aligns across 7 bases. Germline V gives CDR1 SNHLY, CDR2 FYNNEI. V lost 7 bases to trimming and J lost 8 bases; unmatched junction nucleotides: 13. This CDR3 comprises 14 residues. The DNA of the CDR3 is TGTGCCAGCATAAGCGACAGGGCTATAGGCGGCTACACCTTC. Its protein product is CASISDRAIGGYTF. Full variable domain (rest looked up from reference TRBV2 and TRBJ1-2): EPEVTQTPSHQVTQMGQEVILRCVPISNHLYFYWYRQILGQKVEFLVSFYNNEISEKSEIFDDQFSVERPDGSNFTLKIRSTKLEDSAMYFCASISDRAIGGYTFGSGTRLTVV.

The genes are TRBV5-1 and TRBJ2-2; D possibly corresponds to TRBD1 (6 bases). CDR1 SGHRS and CDR2 YFSETQ come from the germline V gene. V gave up 4 bases and J gave up 5 bases, with 18 bases separating them. The CDR3 length is 16 residues. Here the CDR3 reads CASSKNAGTSTGELFF. The CDR3 nucleotides are TGCGCCAGCAGCAAAAATGCCGGGACAAGTACCGGGGAGCTGTTTTTT.

CDR3 nucleotide sequence: TGTGCCAGCAGCCGAGAGAACCTCTCGCCTGAAGCTTTCTTT. It codes for CASSRENLSPEAFF. The chain is built from TRBV6-1 and TRBJ1-1; no firm D call. CDR3 length: 14 residues. V dropped 6 bases and J dropped 6 bases, with 17 bases sitting between them. CDR1 and CDR2 from the germline V gene are MNHNS and SASEGT.

CDR3 nucleotide sequence: TGTGCCAGCAGTTACTCTTCTAGCGGGGGGCAAGAGACCCAGTACTTC. Amino acid sequence: CASSYSSSGGQETQYF. V and J are TRBV6-5 and TRBJ2-5; 11 bases agree with TRBD2. The CDR3 totals 16 residues. Looked up from germline, CDR1 is MNHEY and CDR2 is SVGAGI. The junction had 2 bases not matched to a gene; V was cut back by 0 bases and J by 2 bases.

This clone was observed a handful of times. This chain joins TRBV2 and TRBJ1-1, with 8 bases matching TRBD1. Germline V gene lookup returns CDR1 SNHLY and CDR2 FYNNEI. Unmatched junction bases numbered 3, after V lost 6 bases and J lost 0 bases. The CDR3 is 14 amino acids. The CDR3 sequence: CASSQTGVNTEAFF. The CDR3 DNA follows: TGTGCCAGCAGCCAGACAGGGGTGAACACTGAAGCTTTCTTT.

Here the CDR3 reads CASSLSSMSASYEQYF. The CDR3 nucleotides are TGTGCCAGCAGCTTAAGTTCTATGTCAGCCTCCTACGAGCAGTACTTC. The chain has TRBV7-2 and TRBJ2-7; the D is unclear. CDR1 is SGHTA and CDR2 is FQGNSA in the germline V gene. V was trimmed by 2 bases and J by 0 bases, leaving 14 bases between them. The CDR3 has 16 amino acids.